Listed here are 5 T cell receptor beta chains from one sample, sequenced in a study of OX40 agonist ivuxolimab in advanced cancers. The library was produced with the immunoSEQ multiplex PCR assay. In TCRdb, the immuneACCESS table is reduced to in-frame sequences with V and J assigned. These tables do not hold every clone; where another copy was compared, an unresolved V gene accounts for under half, and the others remain unexplained. The sample table records some 20,000 clones; around 81% of these occur just once. The top ten clones comprise more than 3.5% of the sample. The sample consisted of CD4+ or CD8+ T cells sorted from blood, taken in a trial of the OX40 agonist ivuxolimab. These receptors all stem from an adult with an advanced solid tumor such as melanoma, head and neck, liver or kidney cancer.

This rearrangement joins TRBV11-1 to TRBJ2-1, with 9 bases that match TRBD2. Germline loops: CDR1 SGHAT, CDR2 FQDESV (reference sequence). Trimming at V came to 8 bases and at J to 7 bases, leaving 9 bases not matched to a gene. The CDR3 consists of 14 residues. CDR3 amino acids: CASAASGNRNEQFF. CDR3 bases: TGTGCCAGCGCGGCTAGCGGGAATCGAAATGAGCAGTTCTTC.

The V gene is TRBV27, the J gene TRBJ2-2; 9 bases fit TRBD2. CDR3 length: 14 residues. The V gene's germline CDR1 is MNHEY and CDR2 SMNVEV (reference sequence). Trimming at V came to 7 bases and at J to 4 bases, leaving 4 bases not matched to a gene. The CDR3 here is CASTREGATGELFF. DNA of the CDR3: TGTGCCAGCACGCGGGAGGGAGCCACCGGGGAGCTGTTTTTT.

This clone showed up just once. The gene calls are TRBV18 and TRBJ2-7; D perhaps matches TRBD1 (5 bases). The V end was cut by 3 bases, the J end by 3 bases, with 6 bases between. The CDR3 length is 12 residues. Germline V gene sequence: CDR1 KGHSH, CDR2 LQKENI. The CDR3 DNA reads TGTGCCAGCTCACCGACAGTCTACGAGCAGTACTTC. This sequence encodes CASSPTVYEQYF.

The chain is built from TRBV28 and TRBJ1-4, with D tentatively TRBD1 (5 bases). The CDR3 is 16 amino acids. The germline V and J ends were trimmed by 2 bases and 0 bases, with 10 bases remaining between them. Germline values: CDR1 MDHEN, CDR2 SYDVKM. The CDR3 protein is CASSLKGLATNEKLFF. Written as DNA, the CDR3 is TGTGCCAGCAGTTTAAAGGGGCTTGCAACTAATGAAAAACTGTTTTTT.

The chain employs TRBV19 and TRBJ1-1; TRBD1 might be the D (6 bases). The CDR3 has 15 residues. V was cut by 4 bases and J by 2 bases, with 14 bases left in between. Germline-derived CDR1 and CDR2 are LNHDA and SQIVND (reference sequence). The CDR3 protein is CASSTSLQGNTEAFF. CDR3 sequence (DNA): TGTGCCAGTAGTACGTCCCTACAGGGCAACACTGAAGCTTTCTTT.